This TCR beta chain was found in a study of PD-1 blockade in classical Hodgkin lymphoma. Study in general: Intravenous infusions of nivolumab 3 mg/kg reached patients every 2 weeks.

All the patients suffered relapse after autologous stem cell transplantation, and brentuximab vedotin exposure differed. Overall study results and limits: Diversity similar to that of newly diagnosed patients was seen at baseline in complete responders.

V lost 6 bases and J lost 5, with 13 bases in between. Germline lookup yields CDR1 SGHTA and CDR2 FQGNSA. There are 13 residues in the CDR3. Clones were sequenced by immunoSEQ multiplex PCR, and TCRdb holds only the in-frame ones, with some missing. The table has 25,000 or so clones, roughly two thirds seen once. Worth noting for this clone: As yet, its antigen is unknown.

The clonotype was recovered from a human donor with classical Hodgkin lymphoma. This rearrangement joins TRBV7-2 to TRBJ2-5, with D possibly being TRBD2 (6 bases). Sequences were derived from peripheral blood mononuclear cells (PBMCs), sampled before the second cycle of nivolumab. The CDR3, as DNA: TGTGCCAGCAGGCCTACTAGCATGGAGACCCAGTACTTC. This sequence encodes CASRPTSMETQYF.